This T cell receptor (beta chain) was recovered during a study of memory CD4+ T cells and cytomegalovirus serostatus (dated by TCRdb to between 2019 and 2020). For context, the study as a whole: A total of about 33 healthy Belgian adults, of whom 9 were CMV seropositive and approximately 24 were CMV seronegative, were included in the cohort. The study sequenced CD4+ memory TCRbeta repertoires of a Belgian cohort with known cytomegalovirus serostatus to replicate a published TCR-based CMV serostatus classifier. Broad study findings and their caveats: For CMV serostatus prediction, a median bootstrapped AUC of 0.95 was reached with the original framework, and a median bootstrapped AUC of roughly 0.9 was reached with a US-trained random forest. The results were interpreted as suggesting that the CMV-associated TCR signature is mostly present in the CD4+ memory repertoire. On the Belgian cohort, the classifier built on the original framework reached a median bootstrapped AUC of roughly 0.94, with a 95% CI of 0.76-1.00. Among the 160 or so previously reported CMV-associated TCRbeta sequences, 65 to 85 showed up in the CD4+ memory repertoires, with each one found in between one and five individuals. Only CD4+CD45RO+ memory cells were sequenced, unlike the original study, which covered naive and memory CD4+ and CD8+ populations.

Genomic DNA was extracted from sorted cells with the Quick-DNA Microprep Kit. Amplification of TCRbeta DNA was done with the immunoSEQ hsTCRbeta kit, following the protocol from the manufacturer. An Illumina MiSeq instrument was used to sequence the TCRbeta libraries. As for the authors' bioinformatics: Once out-of-frame sequences had been removed, a few million distinct TCRbeta sequences were left, which works out to an average of roughly 70,000 per individual. Each individual was scored according to the count of 164 previously reported CMV-associated TCRbeta sequences and the total productive distinct TCRbeta count. A beta-binomial model was reimplemented in Python, and random forests from scikit-learn, run with default parameters, were trained on data from the US cohort. Classifier performance on the Belgian cohort was reported as the median AUC with percentile confidence intervals calculated over 10,000 bootstrap iterations. TCRdb stores this immuneACCESS table with in-frame sequences only. Part of the clones is absent; in the studies checked, under half of the shortfall reflects unresolved V genes, and no reason is known for the rest. V and J calls and clone size are those listed in that table; D and trimming were worked out from the DNA. This sample is represented by approximately 60,000 clones; about 81% of them were singletons. The top ten hold about 1% of the sample.

A FACSAria II was used to sort memory CD4+ T cells, defined as single viable CD3+CD4+CD8-CD45RO+ cells. To determine CMV serostatus, a Roche Elecsys assay was used that detects serum IgG against CMV pp150, pp28, p38 and p52. Once the samples were thawed, total CD4+ T cells were enriched through positive selection using CD4 magnetic microbeads. The samples came from a separate study whose specific focus was interrogating the CD4+ T cell memory repertoire. Peripheral blood mononuclear cells were isolated and cryopreserved following standard operating procedures; serum was stored at -80 °C. Staining used CD3-PerCP (BW264/56), CD4-APC (RPA-T4), CD45RO-PE (UCHT1) and CD8-Pacific Orange (3B5) antibodies, with Sytox blue excluding non-viable cells. From a lookup of the germline V gene, CDR1 and CDR2 are SQVTM and ANQGSEA. V is pruned by 7 bases and J by 6 bases, leaving 7 bases of the junction without a gene match. Including cysteine and phenylalanine, the CDR3 has 14 amino acids. The only DNA kept is the CDR3, 42 bases in frame from the first base.

The sample holds a few counts of this clone. Its target antigen remains unknown. Qualities for individual bases were not recorded, and no much larger clone is one base off. The clonotype originates from an adult in good health and CMV-seronegative. The chain joins TRBV29-1 to TRBJ2-1, and TRBD2 aligns with 12 junction nucleotides. The material sequenced was memory CD4+ T cells from blood. Here is the DNA: TGCAGCGCAGAGGGACTAGCGGGTACCAATGAGCAGTTCTTC. Translated, this gives CSAEGLAGTNEQFF.